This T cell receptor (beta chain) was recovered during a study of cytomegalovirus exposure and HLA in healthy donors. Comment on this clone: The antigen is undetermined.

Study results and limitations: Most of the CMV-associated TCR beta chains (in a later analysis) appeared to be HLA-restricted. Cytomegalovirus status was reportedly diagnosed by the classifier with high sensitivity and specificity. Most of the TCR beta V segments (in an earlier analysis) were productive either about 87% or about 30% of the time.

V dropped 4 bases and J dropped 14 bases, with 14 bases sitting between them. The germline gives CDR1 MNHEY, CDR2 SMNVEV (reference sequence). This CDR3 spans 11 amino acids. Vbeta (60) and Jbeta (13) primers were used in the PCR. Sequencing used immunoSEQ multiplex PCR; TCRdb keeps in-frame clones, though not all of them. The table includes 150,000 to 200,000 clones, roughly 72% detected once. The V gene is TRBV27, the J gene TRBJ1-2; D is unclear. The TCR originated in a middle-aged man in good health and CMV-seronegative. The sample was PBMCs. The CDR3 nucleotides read TGTGCCAGCAGTTCCCCCCGGGGTCTAACCTTC. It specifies CASSSPRGLTF.